This T cell receptor (beta chain) is drawn from a study of T cell changes during pregnancy in multiple sclerosis. Generated by immunoSEQ multiplex PCR, the TCRdb table keeps only in-frame clones and is missing some. The sample lists fewer than 70,000 clones, approximately 90% occurring once. The sequencing here drew on peripheral blood, taken in the second trimester of pregnancy. This TCR derives from a female donor in good health, enrolled as a control in a pregnancy study.

The CDR3 DNA is TGTGCCAGCAGCTTGACAGGGAATCAGCCCCAGCATTTT. Protein sequence: CASSLTGNQPQHF. This chain uses TRBV5-6 with TRBJ1-5; D might be TRBD1 (6 bases). The CDR3 loop spans 13 amino acids. The ends were cut back, 1 base at V and 4 bases at J, with 6 bases in the middle. The germline CDR1 and CDR2 sequences are SGHDT and YYEEEE.